This TCR beta chain was captured in a study of type 1 regulatory T cells. This clonotype was detected ten times or more. Its antigen is unknown. A junction boundary mismatches the germline segment, possibly from a read error. Germline V gene data show CDR1 as SQVTM and CDR2 as ANQGSEA. This CDR3 region has 11 residues. TCRdb used MiXCR to reprocess the reads, holding one entry per CDR3 protein. The sample shows approximately 45,000 distinct CDR3 sequences, 12% of them seen only once. The TCR comes from a human donor in good health. The chain uses TRBV29-1 and TRBJ2-1; D is perhaps TRBD2 (5 bases). Input material: cultured non-Tr1 T cells, either the whole culture or a sorted T cell fraction (not recorded which). CDR3 region: CSVEDYGIGTF. CDR3 DNA: TGCAGCGTTGAAGACTACGGGATAGGAACCTTC.